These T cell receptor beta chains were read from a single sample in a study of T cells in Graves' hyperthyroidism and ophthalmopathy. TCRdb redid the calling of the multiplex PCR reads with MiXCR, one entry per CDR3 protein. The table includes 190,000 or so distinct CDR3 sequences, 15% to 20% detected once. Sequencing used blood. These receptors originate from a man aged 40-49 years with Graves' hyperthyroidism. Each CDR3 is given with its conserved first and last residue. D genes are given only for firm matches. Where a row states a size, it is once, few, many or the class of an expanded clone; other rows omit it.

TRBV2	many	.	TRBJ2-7	TGTGCCAGCAAGGTGGAGCCCTACGAGCAGTACTTC	CASKVEPYEQYF
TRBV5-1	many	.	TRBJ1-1	TGCGCCAGCAGCTTCCAAGGCTTTGGGACTGAAGCTTTCTTT	CASSFQGFGTEAFF
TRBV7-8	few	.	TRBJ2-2	TGTGCCAGCAGCCCCCTGGCACAGGCGAACACCGGGGAGCTGTTTTTT	CASSPLAQANTGELFF
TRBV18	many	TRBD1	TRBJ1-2	TGTGCCAGCTCACCCCTGACAGGGGAGGCTGCTGGCTACACCTTC	CASSPLTGEAAGYTF
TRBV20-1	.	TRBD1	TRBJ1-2	TGCAGTGCCCCCCAAGGGACAGGGGATTTTGACAACTATGGCTACACCTTC	CSAPQGTGDFDNYGYTF
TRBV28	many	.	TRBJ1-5	TGTGCCAGCAGTTTAACCCCCGGCATTAGCAATCAGCCCCAGCATTTT	CASSLTPGISNQPQHF
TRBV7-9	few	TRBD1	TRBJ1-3	TGTGCCAGCAGCTCGGGACAGGGGGATGGAAACACCATATATTTT	CASSSGQGDGNTIYF
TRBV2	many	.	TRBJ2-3	TGTGCCAGCAGTGCGAGGCCCACTAGCACAGATACGCAGTATTTT	CASSARPTSTDTQYF
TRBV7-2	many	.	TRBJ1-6	TGTGCCAGCAGCCCTACACCCAATTCACCCCTCCACTTT	CASSPTPNSPLHF
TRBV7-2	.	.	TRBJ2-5	TGTGCCAGCAGCTCCACCCCGGGGGCCGTTCCCCAGTACTTC	CASSSTPGAVPQYF
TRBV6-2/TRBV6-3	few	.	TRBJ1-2	TGTGCCAGCAGACGCACAGGAAGCTATGGCTACACCTTC	CASRRTGSYGYTF
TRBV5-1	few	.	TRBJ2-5	TGCGCCAGCAGCGACGAGAACCAAGAGACCCAGTACTTC	CASSDENQETQYF
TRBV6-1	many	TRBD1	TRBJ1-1	TGTGCCAGCAGAGACAGGGTCAATTTGAACACTGAAGCTTTCTTT	CASRDRVNLNTEAFF
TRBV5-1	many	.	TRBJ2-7	TGCGCCAGCAGCTTAACAAGGGAGATCTCCTACGAGCAGTACTTC	CASSLTREISYEQYF
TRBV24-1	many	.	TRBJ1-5	TGTGCCACCTCGGGAGGCAATCAGCCCCAGCATTTT	CATSGGNQPQHF
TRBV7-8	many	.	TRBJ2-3	TGTGCCAGCAGCTTCGGGTACACAGATACGCAGTATTTT	CASSFGYTDTQYF
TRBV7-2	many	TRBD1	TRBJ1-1	TGTGCCAGCAGCCTCCAGGGGCAGGGGGCCACTGAAGCTTTCTTT	CASSLQGQGATEAFF
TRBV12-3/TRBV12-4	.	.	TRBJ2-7	TGTGCCAGCAGTTTCGTAGGGGCCGGGGAGCAGTACTTC	CASSFVGAGEQYF
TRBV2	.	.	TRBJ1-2	TGTGCCAGCAGAGAAACAGGGACAACCGCTGGCTACACCTTC	CASRETGTTAGYTF
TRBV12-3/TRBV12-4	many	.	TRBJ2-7	TGTGCCAGCAGTTTTAGCGAAGGTTCCGAGCAGTACTTC	CASSFSEGSEQYF
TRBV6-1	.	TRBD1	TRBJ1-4	TGTGCCAGCAGCCGCCCAATAGGGGGCGTCAATGAAAAACTGTTTTTT	CASSRPIGGVNEKLFF
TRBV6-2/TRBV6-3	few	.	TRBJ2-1	TGTGCCAGCAGTTCACGCGAAAATGAGCAGTTCTTC	CASSSRENEQFF
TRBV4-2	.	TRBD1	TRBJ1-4	TGTGCCAGCAGCCAGGGACAGCCTTCAACTAATGAAAAACTGTTTTTT	CASSQGQPSTNEKLFF
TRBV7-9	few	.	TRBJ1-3	TGTGCCAGCAGCGGGGGGACGAACTCTGGAAACACCATATATTTT	CASSGGTNSGNTIYF
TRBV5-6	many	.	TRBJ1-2	TGTGCCAGCAGCTTTGGGATTAGCTACACCTTC	CASSFGISYTF
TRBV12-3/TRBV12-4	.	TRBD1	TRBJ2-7	TGTGCCAGCAGTGCTTCGGGACAGACGTACCAAGAGCAGTACTTC	CASSASGQTYQEQYF
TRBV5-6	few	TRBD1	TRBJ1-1	TGTGCCAGCAGCTTACTACCGACAGGGACCATCACTGAAGCTTTCTTT	CASSLLPTGTITEAFF
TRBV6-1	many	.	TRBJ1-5	TGTGCCAGCAGTTCCGGATCGGGACCCCAGCATTTT	CASSSGSGPQHF
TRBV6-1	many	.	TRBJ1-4	TGTGCCAGCAGTTTTACCGGAGAAAATGAAAAACTGTTTTTT	CASSFTGENEKLFF
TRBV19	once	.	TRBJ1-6	TGTGCCAGTACCCCTTCTGAGGGCAGCTATAATTCACCCCTCCACTTT	CASTPSEGSYNSPLHF
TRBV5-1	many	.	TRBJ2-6	TGCGCCAGCAGCTCCAAGTCAGGGACCGGGGCCAACGTCCTGACTTTC	CASSSKSGTGANVLTF
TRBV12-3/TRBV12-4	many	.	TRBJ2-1	TGTGCCAGCAGCTGGGGGACTCCCAGCGATGAGCAGTTCTTC	CASSWGTPSDEQFF
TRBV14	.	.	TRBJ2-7	TGTGCCAGCAGCCAGGGAGCAGGGCTATCCTACGAGCAGTACTTC	CASSQGAGLSYEQYF
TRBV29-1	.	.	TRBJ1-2	TGCAGCGTTGAAGATGAGGAGGGTTTTGGCTATGGCTACACCTTC	CSVEDEEGFGYGYTF
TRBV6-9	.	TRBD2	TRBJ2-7	TGTGCCAGCAGTTTCGGACTAGCGGGGGGGAGCTCCTACGAGCAGTACTTC	CASSFGLAGGSSYEQYF
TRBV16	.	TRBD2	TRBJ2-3	TGTGCCAGCAGCCAAAGACAACAGGGAACTAGCGGCAACACAGATACGCAGTATTTT	CASSQRQQGTSGNTDTQYF
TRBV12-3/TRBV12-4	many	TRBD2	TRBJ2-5	TGTGCCAGCAGACCTTCTCGACTAGCGGGGATACAAGAGACCCAGTACTTC	CASRPSRLAGIQETQYF
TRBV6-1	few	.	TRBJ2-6	TGTGCCAGCAGTGAGTGGGTCAAAAGCTCTGGGGCCAACGTCCTGACTTTC	CASSEWVKSSGANVLTF
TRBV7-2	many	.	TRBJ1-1	TGTGCCAGCAGCTTGGCCGACAGGAGGAACACTGAAGCTTTCTTT	CASSLADRRNTEAFF
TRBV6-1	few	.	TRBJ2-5	TGTGCCAGCAGAGAAACCCAAGAGACCCAGTACTTC	CASRETQETQYF
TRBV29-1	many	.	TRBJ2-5	TGCAGCGGGGGTCAGGCACGAGAGACCCAGTACTTC	CSGGQARETQYF
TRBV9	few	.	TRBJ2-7	TGTGCCAGCAGCGTAGTCCCCGGAAGCTCCTACGAGCAGTACTTC	CASSVVPGSSYEQYF
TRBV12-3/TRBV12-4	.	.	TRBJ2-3	TGTGCCAGCAGTATACTAGGGACAGATACGCAGTATTTT	CASSILGTDTQYF
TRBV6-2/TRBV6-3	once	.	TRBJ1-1	TGTGCCAGCAGTTCACTCCGCAGGGAGGACACTGAAGCTTTCTTT	CASSSLRREDTEAFF
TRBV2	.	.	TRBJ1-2	TGTGCCAGCAGTGGCGGGACACGACATTATGGCTACACCTTC	CASSGGTRHYGYTF
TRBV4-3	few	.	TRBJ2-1	TGCGCCAGCAGCCAAAATAGAGGGGTGGGTGAGCAGTTCTTC	CASSQNRGVGEQFF
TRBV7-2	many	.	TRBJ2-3	TGTGCCAGCAGCTTTAGGCAGGGAGGAGATACGCAGTATTTT	CASSFRQGGDTQYF
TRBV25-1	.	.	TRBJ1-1	TGTGCCAGCAGTGAATGGGGGAGTCAGAAACCTTTCTTT	CASSEWGSQKPFF
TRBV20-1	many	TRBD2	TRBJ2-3	TGCAGTGCTAGAGATCGGGGGGGGGATACGCAGTATTTT	CSARDRGGDTQYF
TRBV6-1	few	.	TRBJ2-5	TGTGCCAGCAGCACAGGGACAGAGACCCAGTACTTC	CASSTGTETQYF
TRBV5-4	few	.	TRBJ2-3	TGTGCCAGCAGCTTTCCGTCGCCCCCAGATACGCAGTATTTT	CASSFPSPPDTQYF